This TCR beta chain was sequenced in a study of blood T cell repertoires in COVID-19. As handled by the study authors: From reference gene primer amplification, estimates of nucleated cell counts were derived. Profiling relied on immunoSEQ multiplex PCR, and the TCRdb table lists in-frame clones only, not all of them. The V and J calls and clone size were taken over from that table, and D and trimming were inferred from the DNA. The sample has 200,000 or so clones, 65% to 85% seen once. This CDR3 is 17 amino acids long. The germline CDR1 and CDR2 sequences are MNHEY and SMNVEV (reference sequence). V dropped 6 bases and J dropped 1 base, with 21 bases sitting between them.

Source material: peripheral blood. The chain employs TRBV27 and TRBJ1-1; D perhaps matches TRBD1 (6 bases). The TCR sequence derives from a man aged 60-69 years with active or convalescent COVID-19. The CDR3 nucleotides read TGTGCCAGCAGACTTACAGCCGGACAGACCTGGAACACTGAAGCTTTCTTT. It yields the protein CASRLTAGQTWNTEAFF.